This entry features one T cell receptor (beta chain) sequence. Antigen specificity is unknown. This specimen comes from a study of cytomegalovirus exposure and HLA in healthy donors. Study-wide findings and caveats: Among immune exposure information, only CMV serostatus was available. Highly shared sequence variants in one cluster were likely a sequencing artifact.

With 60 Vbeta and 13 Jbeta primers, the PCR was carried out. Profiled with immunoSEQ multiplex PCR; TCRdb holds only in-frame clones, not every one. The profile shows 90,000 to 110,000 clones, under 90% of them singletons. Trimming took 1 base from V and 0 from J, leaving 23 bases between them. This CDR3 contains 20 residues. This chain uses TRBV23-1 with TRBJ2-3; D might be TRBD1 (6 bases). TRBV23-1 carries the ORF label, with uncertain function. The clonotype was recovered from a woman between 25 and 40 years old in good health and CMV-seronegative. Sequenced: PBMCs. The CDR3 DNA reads TGCGCCAGCAGTCAATTACAGGGCAGGAGGCGTGGGCTTAGCACAGATACGCAGTATTTT. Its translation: CASSQLQGRRRGLSTDTQYF.